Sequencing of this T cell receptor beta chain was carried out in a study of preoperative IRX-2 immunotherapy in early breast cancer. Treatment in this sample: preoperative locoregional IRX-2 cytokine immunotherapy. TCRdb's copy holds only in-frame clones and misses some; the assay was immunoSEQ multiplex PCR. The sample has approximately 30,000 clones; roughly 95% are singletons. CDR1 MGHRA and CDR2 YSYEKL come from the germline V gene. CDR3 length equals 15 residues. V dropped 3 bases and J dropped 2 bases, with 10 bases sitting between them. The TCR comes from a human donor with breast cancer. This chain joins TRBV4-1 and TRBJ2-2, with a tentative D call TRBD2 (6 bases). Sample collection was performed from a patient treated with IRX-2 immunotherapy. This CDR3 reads CASSQVSGNTGELFF. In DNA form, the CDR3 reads TGCGCCAGCAGCCAGGTTAGCGGAAACACCGGGGAGCTGTTTTTT.